The text below deals with one T cell receptor (beta chain). Only in-frame clones appear in the TCRdb table, and some are missing; sequencing was by immunoSEQ multiplex PCR. In the table there are tens of thousands of clones, roughly nine tenths of which are singletons. These data originate in a study of T cell changes during pregnancy in multiple sclerosis. The germline V gene encodes CDR1 KGHSH and CDR2 LQKENI. The V and J ends lost 3 bases and 5 bases respectively, with 13 bases between them. CDR3 length: 14 amino acids. This TCR derives from a female donor with multiple sclerosis, enrolled in a pregnancy study. The chain joins TRBV18 to TRBJ1-2; D perhaps matches TRBD1 (5 bases). The material sequenced was peripheral blood, taken before pregnancy. The CDR3: CASSPLGEVYGYTF. The DNA for the CDR3 is TGTGCCAGCTCACCCTTAGGGGAGGTATATGGCTACACCTTC.